This T cell receptor (beta chain) was retrieved from a study of shared clonotypes between healthy human individuals. This clone was recorded once. CDR1 is SGDLS, CDR2 YYNGEE, per germline. This CDR3 comprises 14 residues. With 2 bases clipped from V and 4 bases from J, the junction kept 4 bases outside the gene matches. Method: immunoSEQ multiplex PCR; TCRdb's copy keeps in-frame clones and lacks some. This sample has approximately 2,000,000 clones, with around 93% found just once. V is TRBV9 and J is TRBJ2-5; 8 bases are a match to TRBD1. The sample was naive CD4+ T cells from PBMCs. As to subset: CD45RA+ positively selected. The TCR originated in a man younger than 30 in good health. Some clones in this sample may be carry-over from other donors' samples. In DNA, the CDR3 is TGTGCCAGCAGCGTCACAGGGGGTCGAGAGACCCAGTACTTC. The encoded protein is CASSVTGGRETQYF. The variable domain in full, with the rest retrieved from reference TRBV9 and TRBJ2-5, is DSGVTQTPKHLITATGQRVTLRCSPRSGDLSVYWYQQSLDQGLQFLIQYYNGEERAKGNILERFSAQQFPDLHSELNLSSLELGDSALYFCASSVTGGRETQYFGPGTRLLVL.